This TCR beta chain was observed in a study of beta chain features in type 1 diabetes. Whole-study findings and limits: A pattern of fewer insertions and more deletions at VDJ junctions was seen in type 1 diabetes patients. Among all four CD4+ subsets, Type 1 diabetes patients had TCRB CDR3s that were moderately but significantly shorter.

Reverse transcription of all isolated RNA meant that expressed TCRB transcripts were sequenced. The protocol was immunoSEQ multiplex PCR, while the TCRdb copy is restricted to in-frame clones and leaves out a portion. Of approximately 60,000 clones listed, 52% are singletons. This CDR3 is 17 amino acids long. The germline gives CDR1 SEHNR, CDR2 FQNEAQ (reference sequence). The V and J ends lost 1 base and 7 bases respectively, with 22 bases between them. Of note for this clone: As yet, its antigen is unknown.

The rearrangement links TRBV7-9 to TRBJ1-2, with a tentative D call TRBD1 (5 bases). The sequencing input was Tregs from blood. The sequence was collected from a woman aged 40-49 years with type 1 diabetes. CDR3 in amino acids: CASSLGGELRQGAGYTF. CDR3 sequence (DNA): TGTGCCAGCAGCTTAGGCGGGGAACTGAGGCAGGGTGCTGGCTACACCTTC.